The 20 T cell receptor beta chains below all came from one sample that was sequenced in a study of cytomegalovirus exposure and HLA in healthy donors. The PCR made use of 60 Vbeta and 13 Jbeta primers. Produced via immunoSEQ multiplex PCR; TCRdb's table is partial and in-frame only. This sample has around 120,000 clones; roughly 80% occur once, and the top ten carry around 9.5%. Sequenced input: PBMCs. The receptors derive from a female donor in good health and CMV-seropositive.

This chain links TRBV7-8 with TRBJ2-7; perhaps TRBD1 as D (6 bases). The V end was cut by 1 base, the J end by 2 bases, with 18 bases between. Germline CDR1 reads SGHVS; CDR2 reads FQNEAQ. The CDR3 has 17 residues. In DNA form, the CDR3 reads TGTGCCAGCAGCTTAGGGTCCACACAGGGTTCGGCCTACGAGCAGTACTTC. This encodes CASSLGSTQGSAYEQYF. Combining the CDR3 with reference TRBV7-8 and TRBJ2-7 gives the whole variable domain GAGVSQSPRYKVAKRGQDVALRCDPISGHVSLFWYQQALGQGPEFLTYFQNEAQLDKSGLPSDRFFAERPEGSVSTLKIQRTQQEDSAVYLCASSLGSTQGSAYEQYFGPGTRLTVT.

The genes are TRBV11-3 and TRBJ2-3; 7 bases are a match to TRBD2. With V trimmed by 4 bases and J by 1 base, 5 bases remained unmatched. Germline assignment: CDR1 SGHNT and CDR2 YENEEA. The CDR3 covers 15 residues. The DNA of the CDR3 is TGTGCCAGCAGCTCTGGGGGGGGAGGCACAGATACGCAGTATTTT. As protein: CASSSGGGGTDTQYF.

This rearrangement joins TRBV14 to TRBJ2-6; D possibly corresponds to TRBD1 (6 bases). The V gene's germline CDR1 is SGHDN and CDR2 FVKESK. Trimming shortened V by 1 base and J by 4 bases, and 8 bases separated the two germline ends. There are 15 residues in the CDR3. Here the CDR3 DNA reads TGTGCCAGCAGCCAAGTGGGGACAGGGGCCAACGTCCTGACTTTC. Translating gives CASSQVGTGANVLTF.

V and J are TRBV28 and TRBJ1-1; D may be TRBD1 (5 bases). With 3 bases removed from V and 1 base from J, the gap between germline ends came to 9 bases. CDR1 MDHEN and CDR2 SYDVKM come from the germline V gene. The CDR3 spans 14 residues. CDR3 region: CASSFPQGNTEAFF. The CDR3 DNA reads as TGTGCCAGCAGTTTTCCCCAGGGGAACACTGAAGCTTTCTTT.

The chain recombines TRBV19 with TRBJ2-3; 15 bases are a match to TRBD2. Germline V gene lookup returns CDR1 LNHDA and CDR2 SQIVND (reference sequence). V gave up 3 bases and J gave up 4 bases; unmatched junction bases: 8. The CDR3 sequence is 18 residues long. As DNA, the CDR3 is TGTGCCAGTAGTATCCGGCCGGGACTAGCGGGGGGAGCAGATACGCAGTATTTT. Translating gives CASSIRPGLAGGADTQYF.

The rearrangement joins TRBV4-1 to TRBJ2-2; the D is unclear. The CDR3 sequence is 16 residues long. V was shortened by 0 bases and J by 0 bases, with 8 bases between the two germline ends. Looked up from germline, CDR1 is MGHRA and CDR2 is YSYEKL. The CDR3 protein is CASSQDQLTNTGELFF. The CDR3 nucleotides are TGCGCCAGCAGCCAAGATCAACTTACGAACACCGGGGAGCTGTTTTTT.

The gene calls are TRBV20-1 and TRBJ2-1, with D uncertain. The CDR3 is made up of 11 amino acids. V was shortened by 0 bases and J by 7 bases, with 4 bases between the two germline ends. Germline loops: CDR1 DFQATT, CDR2 SNEGSKA (reference sequence). The CDR3, as DNA: TGCAGTGCTAGAGATCGGAATGAGCAGTTCTTC. It encodes CSARDRNEQFF.

The genes are TRBV19 and TRBJ1-1; no clear D. Trimming took off 7 bases at V and 5 bases at J, with 14 bases between the two ends. The CDR3 has 13 amino acids. Germline V lookup: CDR1 LNHDA, CDR2 SQIVND (reference sequence). CDR3 loop: CASTVRLDTEAFF. CDR3 nucleotides: TGTGCCAGTACGGTGCGGCTGGATACTGAAGCTTTCTTT.

This clone was picked up a small number of times. This rearrangement joins TRBV2 to TRBJ2-3; D may be TRBD1 (6 bases). Trimming removed 5 bases from V and 10 bases from J, with 10 bases in between. This CDR3 is 11 amino acids long. Germline loops: CDR1 SNHLY, CDR2 FYNNEI. Here the CDR3 reads CASSRDTPQYF. CDR3 nucleotides: TGTGCCAGCAGTCGGGACACTCCGCAGTATTTT. Using reference TRBV2 and TRBJ2-3 for the parts outside the CDR3, the full variable domain is EPEVTQTPSHQVTQMGQEVILRCVPISNHLYFYWYRQILGQKVEFLVSFYNNEISEKSEIFDDQFSVERPDGSNFTLKIRSTKLEDSAMYFCASSRDTPQYFGPGTRLTVL.

This CDR3 is CASRPEDWWETQYF. The CDR3 DNA follows: TGTGCCAGCAGACCCGAAGACTGGTGGGAGACCCAGTACTTC. The gene calls are TRBV6-6 and TRBJ2-5, with unresolved D. CDR3 length equals 14 residues. Germline V lookup: CDR1 MNHNY, CDR2 SVGAGI (reference sequence). V was trimmed by 6 bases and J by 5 bases, leaving 16 bases between them.

The chain is built from TRBV14 and TRBJ2-3; 9 bases fit TRBD2. The CDR3 sequence is 16 residues long. Germline V gene lookup returns CDR1 SGHDN and CDR2 FVKESK. Unmatched junction bases numbered 5, after V lost 2 bases and J lost 2 bases. CDR3 sequence: CASSQLGGGDTDTQYF. The CDR3 DNA reads TGTGCCAGCAGCCAACTAGGCGGGGGGGACACAGATACGCAGTATTTT.

This chain connects TRBV11-2 to TRBJ1-1; 12 bases agree with TRBD1. The CDR3 sequence is 16 residues long. J gave up 4 bases and V 3 bases, and 6 bases lay outside the gene matches. CDR1 and CDR2 from the germline V gene are SGHAT and FQNNGV. The chain's CDR3 is CASSLIGTGGRTEAFF. Here the CDR3 DNA reads TGTGCCAGCAGCTTGATCGGGACAGGGGGCCGCACTGAAGCTTTCTTT.

This clone was counted a few times. The chain couples TRBV6-6 to TRBJ1-1; possible D gene TRBD1, 6 bases. Germline V gives CDR1 MNHNY, CDR2 SVGAGI (reference sequence). The CDR3 loop spans 15 amino acids. V was pared by 2 bases and J by 2 bases, with 12 bases between. In DNA, the CDR3 is TGTGCCAGCAGTTACATGGGGGGGACAAACACTGAAGCTTTCTTT. This gives the protein CASSYMGGTNTEAFF.

This chain links TRBV7-2 with TRBJ2-7; 8 positions agree with TRBD1. Germline V gene lookup returns CDR1 SGHTA and CDR2 FQGNSA. The CDR3 sequence is 16 residues long. V was pared by 2 bases and J by 1 base, with 7 bases of the junction left unmatched. The CDR3 DNA reads TGTGCCAGCAGCTTATACCTGGGGGACAGGTCCTACGAGCAGTACTTC. Translated: CASSLYLGDRSYEQYF. Drawing the rest from reference TRBV7-2 and TRBJ2-7, the complete variable domain is GAGVSQSPSNKVTEKGKDVELRCDPISGHTALYWYRQSLGQGLEFLIYFQGNSAPDKSGLPSDRFSAERTGGSVSTLTIQRTQQEDSAVYLCASSLYLGDRSYEQYFGPGTRLTVT.

The chain couples TRBV30 to TRBJ2-5; 12 bases agree with TRBD1. CDR1 GTSNPN and CDR2 SVGIG come from the germline V gene (reference sequence). This CDR3 has 16 residues. The J segment lost 4 bases and the V segment lost 2 bases, leaving 8 bases of the junction unmatched. For the CDR3, the DNA is TGTGCCTGGAGTCCCCCGGGGGACAGGGGGCGAGAGACCCAGTACTTC. Encoded protein: CAWSPPGDRGRETQYF.

The chain is built from TRBV7-9 and TRBJ1-3; a possible D gene is TRBD1 (5 bases). V gave up 10 bases and J gave up 4 bases, with 20 bases separating them. Germline CDR1 is SEHNR and CDR2 is FQNEAQ (reference sequence). This CDR3 has 15 amino acids. CDR3 sequence: CATIRAIRAGNTIYF. CDR3 nucleotides: TGTGCCACCATTCGGGCTATCAGGGCCGGAAACACCATATATTTT.

The chain combines TRBV5-1 with TRBJ2-3, with a possible D match to TRBD2 (7 bases). This CDR3 has 17 amino acids. V lost 2 bases and J 1 base, leaving 17 bases between the germline ends. The germline V gene encodes CDR1 SGHRS and CDR2 YFSETQ. The CDR3 DNA sequence: TGCGCCAGCAGCTTCAACGGTGGAGGGGGGGGCACAGATACGCAGTATTTT. Translating gives CASSFNGGGGGTDTQYF.

Points on this clone: Other DNA sequences within the sample encode an identical CDR3. The rearrangement joins TRBV19 to TRBJ1-1, with D hard to call. The CDR3 is made up of 11 amino acids. Between the trimmed V and J ends, which lost 5 bases and 11 bases, there was a span of 12 bases. Per the germline V gene, CDR1 is LNHDA and CDR2 is SQIVND (reference sequence). The CDR3 is CASSLRLEAFF. The CDR3, as DNA: TGTGCCAGTAGTCTTAGACTTGAGGCTTTCTTT.

The chain uses TRBV7-2 and TRBJ1-5; D gene ambiguous. Trimming took off 0 bases at V and 7 bases at J, with 13 bases between the two ends. CDR1 and CDR2 (germline): SGHTA, FQGNSA. This CDR3 comprises 15 residues. CDR3 in DNA: TGTGCCAGCAGCTTAGCGCTAACACCTAGACAGCCCCAGCATTTT. It specifies CASSLALTPRQPQHF.

V is TRBV19 and J is TRBJ1-5, with D possibly being TRBD1 (6 bases). The V and J ends lost 5 bases and 0 bases respectively, with 11 bases between them. The CDR3 spans 15 residues. CDR1 is LNHDA, CDR2 SQIVND, per germline (reference sequence). The CDR3 DNA sequence: TGTGCCAGTAGTCTGGGGGCTTATAGCAATCAGCCCCAGCATTTT. Its protein product is CASSLGAYSNQPQHF.